This T cell receptor beta chain was identified in a study of post-analysis software for immune sequencing data. Across the whole study: Some patients lacked subtype; others had relapsing-remitting, secondary progressive or progressive-relapsing disease. The study's findings and limits: By F measure, strong co-clustering occurred among samples prepared in the same batch. TRBV segments more frequent in patients than in controls numbered five and included TRBV5-6, TRBV5-1 and TRBV20-1.

Unique molecular identifiers had been added to the TCR beta cDNA libraries. T cells numbering roughly 0.95 to 11 million gave rise to about 490,000 cDNA molecules. TCRdb re-derived calls from the PCR reads in MiXCR, one entry per CDR3 protein. This table holds more than 500,000 distinct CDR3 sequences, about a third found once. Germline CDR1 MNHEY, CDR2 SVGEGT. V trimming: 5 bases; J trimming: 1 base; junction bases outside the gene matches: 4. The CDR3 extends over 14 amino acids. This clonotype has only a few counts. What it binds is unknown. This chain joins TRBV6-2 or TRBV6-3 and TRBJ2-7; TRBD2 aligns across 8 bases. Sequencing input: blood. The source of this sequence is a girl aged 2-17 years with multiple sclerosis. The CDR3 here is CASSTREGSYEQYF. As DNA, the CDR3 is TGTGCCAGCAGTACCCGGGAGGGATCCTACGAGCAGTACTTC.